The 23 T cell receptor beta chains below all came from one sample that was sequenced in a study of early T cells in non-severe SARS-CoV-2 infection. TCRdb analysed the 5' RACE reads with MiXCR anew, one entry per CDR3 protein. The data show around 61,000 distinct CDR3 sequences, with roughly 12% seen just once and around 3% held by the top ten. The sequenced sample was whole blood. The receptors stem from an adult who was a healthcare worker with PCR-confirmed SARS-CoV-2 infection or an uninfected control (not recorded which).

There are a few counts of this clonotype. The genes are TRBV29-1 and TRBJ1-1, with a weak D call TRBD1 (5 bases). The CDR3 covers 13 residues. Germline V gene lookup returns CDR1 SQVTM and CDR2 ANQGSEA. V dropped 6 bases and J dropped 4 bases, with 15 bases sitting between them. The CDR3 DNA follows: TGCAGCGTGGACCGGGGGAGAGGCACTGAAGCTTTCTTT. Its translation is CSVDRGRGTEAFF. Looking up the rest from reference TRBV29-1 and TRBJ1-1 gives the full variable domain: SAVISQKPSRDICQRGTSLTIQCQVDSQVTMMFWYRQQPGQSLTLIATANQGSEATYESGFVIDKFPISRPNLTFSTLTVSNMSPEDSSIYLCSVDRGRGTEAFFGQGTRLTVV.

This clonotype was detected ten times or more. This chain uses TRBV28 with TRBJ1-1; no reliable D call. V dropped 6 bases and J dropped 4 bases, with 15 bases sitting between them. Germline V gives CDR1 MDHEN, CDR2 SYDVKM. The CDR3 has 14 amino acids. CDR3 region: CASRPHPLGTEAFF. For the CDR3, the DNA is TGTGCCAGCAGGCCCCACCCCCTGGGCACTGAAGCTTTCTTT. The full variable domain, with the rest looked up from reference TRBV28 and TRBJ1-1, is DVKVTQSSRYLVKRTGEKVFLECVQDMDHENMFWYRQDPGLGLRLIYFSYDVKMKEKGDIPEGYSVSREKKERFSLILESASTNQTSMYLCASRPHPLGTEAFFGQGTRLTVV.

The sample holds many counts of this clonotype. CDR3 DNA: TGTGCCAGCAGTTTTGCTGGGAATAATTCACCCCTCCACTTT. As protein: CASSFAGNNSPLHF. This chain links TRBV6-2 or TRBV6-3 with TRBJ1-6; D not resolved. This CDR3 is built from 14 residues. From germline, CDR1 is MNHEY and CDR2 SVGEGT. Trimming took 4 bases from V and 5 from J, leaving 9 bases between them.

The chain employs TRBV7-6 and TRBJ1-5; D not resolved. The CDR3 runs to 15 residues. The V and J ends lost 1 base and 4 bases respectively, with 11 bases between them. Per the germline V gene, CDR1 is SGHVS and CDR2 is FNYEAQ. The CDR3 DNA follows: TGTGCCAGCAGCTTAGGCCCGGAGGAGAATCAGCCCCAGCATTTT. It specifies CASSLGPEENQPQHF.

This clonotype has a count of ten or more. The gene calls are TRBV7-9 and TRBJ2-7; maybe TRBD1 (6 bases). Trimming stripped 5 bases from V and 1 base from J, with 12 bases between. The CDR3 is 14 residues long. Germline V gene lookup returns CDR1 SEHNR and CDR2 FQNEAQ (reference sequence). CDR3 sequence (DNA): TGTGCCAGCAGCCCCTGGACAGAATCCTACGAGCAGTACTTC. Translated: CASSPWTESYEQYF.

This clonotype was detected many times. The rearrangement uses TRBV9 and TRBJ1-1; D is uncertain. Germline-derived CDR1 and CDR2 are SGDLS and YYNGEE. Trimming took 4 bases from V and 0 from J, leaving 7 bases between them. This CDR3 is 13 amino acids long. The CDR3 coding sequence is TGTGCCAGCAGCCCGAACGTGAACACTGAAGCTTTCTTT. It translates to CASSPNVNTEAFF.

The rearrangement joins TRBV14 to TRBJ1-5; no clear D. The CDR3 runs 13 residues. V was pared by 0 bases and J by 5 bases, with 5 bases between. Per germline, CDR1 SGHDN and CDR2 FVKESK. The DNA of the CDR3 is TGTGCCAGCAGCCAAGAGATCGATCAGCCCCAGCATTTT. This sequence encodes CASSQEIDQPQHF. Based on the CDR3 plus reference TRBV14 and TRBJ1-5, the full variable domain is EAGVTQFPSHSVIEKGQTVTLRCDPISGHDNLYWYRRVMGKEIKFLLHFVKESKQDESGMPNNRFLAERTGGTYSTLKVQPAELEDSGVYFCASSQEIDQPQHFGDGTRLSIL.

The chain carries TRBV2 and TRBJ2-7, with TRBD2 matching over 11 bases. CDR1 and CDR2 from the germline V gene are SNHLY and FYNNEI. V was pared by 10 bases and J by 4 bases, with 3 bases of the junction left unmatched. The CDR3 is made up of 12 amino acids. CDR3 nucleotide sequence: TGTGCCACCAGGACTAGCGGGTACGAGCAGTACTTC. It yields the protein CATRTSGYEQYF.

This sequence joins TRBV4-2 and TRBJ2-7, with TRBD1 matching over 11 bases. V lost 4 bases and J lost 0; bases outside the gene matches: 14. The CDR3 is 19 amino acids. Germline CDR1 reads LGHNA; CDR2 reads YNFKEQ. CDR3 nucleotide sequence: TGTGCCAGCAGCCTCCGGGGAGGACAGGGGGCTCTCCTCTCCTACGAGCAGTACTTC. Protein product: CASSLRGGQGALLSYEQYF.

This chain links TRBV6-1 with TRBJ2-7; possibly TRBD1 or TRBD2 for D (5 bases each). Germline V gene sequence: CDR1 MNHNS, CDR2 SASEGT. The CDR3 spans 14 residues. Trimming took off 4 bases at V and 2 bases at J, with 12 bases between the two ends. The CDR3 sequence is CASSGQFSAYEQYF. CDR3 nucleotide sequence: TGTGCCAGCAGTGGACAGTTTAGCGCCTACGAGCAGTACTTC.

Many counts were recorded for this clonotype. CDR3 sequence (DNA): TGTGCCAGCAGCTTAAGGGGGACTAGCGGGATCACAGATACGCAGTATTTT. Protein: CASSLRGTSGITDTQYF. The chain is built from TRBV11-3 and TRBJ2-3; 13 bases align to TRBD2. The CDR3 is made up of 17 amino acids. The V and J ends lost 2 bases and 2 bases, in that order; junction bases with no gene match: 4. Germline V gene data show CDR1 as SGHNT and CDR2 as YENEEA.

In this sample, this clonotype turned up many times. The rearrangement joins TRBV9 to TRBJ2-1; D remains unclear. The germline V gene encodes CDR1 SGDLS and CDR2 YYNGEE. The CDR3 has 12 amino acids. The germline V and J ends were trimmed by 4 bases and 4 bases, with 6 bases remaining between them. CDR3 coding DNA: TGTGCCAGCAGCCCCATATACAATGAGCAGTTCTTC. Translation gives CASSPIYNEQFF. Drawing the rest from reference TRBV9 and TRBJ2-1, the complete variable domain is DSGVTQTPKHLITATGQRVTLRCSPRSGDLSVYWYQQSLDQGLQFLIQYYNGEERAKGNILERFSAQQFPDLHSELNLSSLELGDSALYFCASSPIYNEQFFGPGTRLTVL.

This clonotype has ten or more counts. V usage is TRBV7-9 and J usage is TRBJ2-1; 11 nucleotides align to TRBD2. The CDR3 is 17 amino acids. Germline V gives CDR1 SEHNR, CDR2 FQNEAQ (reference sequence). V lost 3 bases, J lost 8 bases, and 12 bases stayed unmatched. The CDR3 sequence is CASSLRLAGYPQDEQFF. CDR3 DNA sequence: TGTGCCAGCAGCTTGAGACTAGCGGGATACCCCCAGGATGAGCAGTTCTTC.

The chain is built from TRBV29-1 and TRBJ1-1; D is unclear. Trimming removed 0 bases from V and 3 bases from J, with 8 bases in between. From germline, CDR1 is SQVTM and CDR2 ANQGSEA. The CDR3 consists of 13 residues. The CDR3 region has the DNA TGCAGCGTTGAAGATCAGTTCGACACTGAAGCTTTCTTT. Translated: CSVEDQFDTEAFF.

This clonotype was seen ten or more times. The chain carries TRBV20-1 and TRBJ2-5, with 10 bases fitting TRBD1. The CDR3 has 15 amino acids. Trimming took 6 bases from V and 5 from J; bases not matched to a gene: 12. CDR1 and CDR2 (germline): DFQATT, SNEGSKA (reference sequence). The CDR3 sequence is CSAGPPTGGSETQYF. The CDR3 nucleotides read TGCAGTGCCGGGCCGCCGACAGGGGGCAGCGAGACCCAGTACTTC.

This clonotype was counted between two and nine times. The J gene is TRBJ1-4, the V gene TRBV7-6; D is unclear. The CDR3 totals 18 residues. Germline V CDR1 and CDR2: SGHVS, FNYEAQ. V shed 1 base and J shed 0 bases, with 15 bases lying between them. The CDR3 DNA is TGTGCCAGCAGCTTAGGTGACGCTGGTTCCACAACTAATGAAAAACTGTTTTTT. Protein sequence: CASSLGDAGSTTNEKLFF.

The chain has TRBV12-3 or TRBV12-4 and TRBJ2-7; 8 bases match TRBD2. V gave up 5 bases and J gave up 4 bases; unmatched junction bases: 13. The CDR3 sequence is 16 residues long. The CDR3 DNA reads TGTGCCAGCAGTCCCTCCGGGGGGGGCGCCGGTTACGAGCAGTACTTC. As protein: CASSPSGGGAGYEQYF.

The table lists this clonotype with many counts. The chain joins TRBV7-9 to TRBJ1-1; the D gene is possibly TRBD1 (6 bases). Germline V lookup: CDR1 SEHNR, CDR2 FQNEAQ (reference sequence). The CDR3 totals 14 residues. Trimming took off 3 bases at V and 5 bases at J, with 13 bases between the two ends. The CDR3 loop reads CASSFAQQGTEAFF. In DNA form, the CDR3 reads TGTGCCAGCAGCTTCGCACAGCAGGGGACTGAAGCTTTCTTT.

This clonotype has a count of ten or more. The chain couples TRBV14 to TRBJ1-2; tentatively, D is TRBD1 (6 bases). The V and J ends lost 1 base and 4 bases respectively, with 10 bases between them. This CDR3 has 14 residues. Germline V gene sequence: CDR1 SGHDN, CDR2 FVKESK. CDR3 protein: CASSQGQASYGYTF. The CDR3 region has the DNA TGTGCCAGCAGCCAAGGACAGGCATCCTATGGCTACACCTTC.

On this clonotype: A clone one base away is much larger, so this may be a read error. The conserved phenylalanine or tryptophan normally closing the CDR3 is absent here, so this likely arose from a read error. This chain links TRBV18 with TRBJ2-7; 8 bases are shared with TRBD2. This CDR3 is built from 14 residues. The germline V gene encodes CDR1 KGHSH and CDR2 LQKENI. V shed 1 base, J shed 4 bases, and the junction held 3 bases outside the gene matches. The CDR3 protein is CASSPLAGSYEQYL. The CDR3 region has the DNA TGTGCCAGCTCACCACTAGCGGGATCGTACGAGCAGTACCTC.

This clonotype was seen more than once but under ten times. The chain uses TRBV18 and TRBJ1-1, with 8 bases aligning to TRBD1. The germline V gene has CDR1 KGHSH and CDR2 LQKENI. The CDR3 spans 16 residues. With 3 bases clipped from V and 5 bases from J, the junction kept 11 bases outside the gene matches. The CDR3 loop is CASSPAKQGVGTEAFF. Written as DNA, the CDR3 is TGTGCCAGCTCACCCGCGAAACAGGGGGTCGGAACTGAAGCTTTCTTT.

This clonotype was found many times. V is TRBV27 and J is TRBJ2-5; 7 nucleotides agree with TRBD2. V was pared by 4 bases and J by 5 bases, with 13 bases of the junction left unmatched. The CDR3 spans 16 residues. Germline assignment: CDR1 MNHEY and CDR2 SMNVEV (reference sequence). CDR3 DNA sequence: TGTGCCAGCAGTTCAGAGACTAGCTATCTCTCGGAGACCCAGTACTTC. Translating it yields CASSSETSYLSETQYF.

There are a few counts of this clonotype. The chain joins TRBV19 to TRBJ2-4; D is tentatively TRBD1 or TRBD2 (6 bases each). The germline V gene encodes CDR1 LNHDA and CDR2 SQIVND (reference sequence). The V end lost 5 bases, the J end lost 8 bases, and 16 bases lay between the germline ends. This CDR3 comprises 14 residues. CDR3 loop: CASSPRGLGDIQYF. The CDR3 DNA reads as TGTGCCAGTAGTCCCCGGGGGCTAGGGGACATTCAGTACTTC.